This T cell receptor beta chain derives from a study of blood T cell repertoires in COVID-19. Study as a whole: The origin of the acute and convalescent COVID-19 samples was the United States, Italy and Spain. From T cells, B-cell-depleted T cells, or PBMCs came the material, which was cDNA or gDNA.

Germline loops: CDR1 SGHDN, CDR2 FVKESK. The junction had 8 bases not matched to a gene; V was cut back by 3 bases and J by 6 bases. The CDR3 has 16 residues. Authors' methods: Amplification with reference gene primers provided the estimates of nucleated cell counts. Using immunoSEQ multiplex PCR, the repertoire was profiled, and TCRdb retains in-frame clones only, with some absent. The D gene and trimming were derived from the DNA, and the V and J assignments and clone size from that table. The top ten clones hold around 7.2% of a sample with hundreds of thousands of clones, about 82% of them seen once.

The chain recombines TRBV14 with TRBJ2-5; 12 nucleotides line up with TRBD2. The origin of this receptor is a human donor in a cohort sampled during active COVID-19. The specimen sequenced was peripheral blood. The CDR3 protein is CASSQSSGGATKTQYF. As DNA, the CDR3 is TGTGCCAGCAGCCAGTCTAGCGGGGGGGCCACAAAGACCCAGTACTTC.